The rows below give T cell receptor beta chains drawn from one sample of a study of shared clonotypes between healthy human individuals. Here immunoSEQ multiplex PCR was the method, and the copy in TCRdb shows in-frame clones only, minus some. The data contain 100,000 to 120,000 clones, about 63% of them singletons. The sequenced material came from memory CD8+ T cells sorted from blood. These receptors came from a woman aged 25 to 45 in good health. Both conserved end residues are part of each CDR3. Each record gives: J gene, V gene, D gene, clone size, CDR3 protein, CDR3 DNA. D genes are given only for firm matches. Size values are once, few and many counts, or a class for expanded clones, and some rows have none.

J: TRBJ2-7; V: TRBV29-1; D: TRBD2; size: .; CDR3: CSAGRGGPYEQYF; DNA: TGCAGCGCAGGGAGGGGTGGGCCCTACGAGCAGTACTTC
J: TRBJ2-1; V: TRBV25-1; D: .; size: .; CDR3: CASSEPRGEQFF; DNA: TGTGCCAGCAGTGAACCCAGGGGTGAGCAGTTCTTC
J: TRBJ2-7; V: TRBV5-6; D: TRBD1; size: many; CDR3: CASSFPGQGIYEQYF; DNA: TGTGCCAGCAGCTTTCCGGGACAGGGTATCTACGAGCAGTACTTC
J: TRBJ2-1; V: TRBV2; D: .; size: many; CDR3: CASTPGDGNEQFF; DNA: TGTGCCAGCACCCCGGGCGATGGGAATGAGCAGTTCTTC
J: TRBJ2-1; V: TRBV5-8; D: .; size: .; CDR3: CASSSPGNEQFF; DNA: TGTGCCAGCAGCTCACCAGGCAATGAGCAGTTCTTC
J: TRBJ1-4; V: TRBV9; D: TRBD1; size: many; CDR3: CASSVGGTGLEKLFF; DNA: TGTGCCAGCAGCGTAGGAGGGACAGGCCTCGAAAAACTGTTTTTT
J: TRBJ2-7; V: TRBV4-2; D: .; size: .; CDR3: CASSQVLAGGTSYEQYF; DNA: TGTGCCAGCAGCCAAGTTCTGGCCGGGGGAACCTCCTACGAGCAGTACTTC
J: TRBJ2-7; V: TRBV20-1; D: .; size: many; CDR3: CSARTRFEQYF; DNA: TGCAGTGCTAGGACTAGGTTTGAGCAGTACTTC
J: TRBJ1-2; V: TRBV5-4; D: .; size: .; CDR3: CASSDNEGTHYGYTF; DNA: TGTGCCAGCAGCGATAACGAGGGGACACACTATGGCTACACCTTC
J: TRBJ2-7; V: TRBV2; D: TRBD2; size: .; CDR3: CASRGRLRTSSYEQYF; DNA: TGTGCCAGCAGGGGGAGGTTACGGACTAGCTCCTACGAGCAGTACTTC
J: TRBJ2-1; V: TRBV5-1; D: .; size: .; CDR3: CASRAGNSYNEQFF; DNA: TGCGCCAGCAGGGCGGGGAACTCCTACAATGAGCAGTTCTTC
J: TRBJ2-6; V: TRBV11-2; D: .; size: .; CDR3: CASNPPPGANVLTF; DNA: TGTGCCAGCAACCCGCCTCCTGGGGCCAACGTCCTGACTTTC
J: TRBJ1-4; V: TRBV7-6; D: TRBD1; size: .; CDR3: CASSLATGGFSNEKLFF; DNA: TGTGCCAGCAGCTTGGCGACAGGGGGCTTCTCTAATGAAAAACTGTTTTTT
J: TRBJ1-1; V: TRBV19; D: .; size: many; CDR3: CASSPLETDVNTEAFF; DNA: TGTGCCAGTAGTCCCCTCGAGACAGACGTGAACACTGAAGCTTTCTTT
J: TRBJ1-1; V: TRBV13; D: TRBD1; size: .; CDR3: CASSTTTGGPFAEAFF; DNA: TGTGCCAGCAGCACAACGACAGGGGGCCCCTTCGCTGAAGCTTTCTTT
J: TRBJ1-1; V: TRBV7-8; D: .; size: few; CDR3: CASSLGSSHTEAFF; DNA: TGTGCCAGCAGCTTAGGGTCCAGCCACACTGAAGCTTTCTTT
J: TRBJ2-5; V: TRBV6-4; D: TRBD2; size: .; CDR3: CASSDRAGGQETQYF; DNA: TGTGCCAGCAGTGACAGGGCGGGAGGCCAAGAGACCCAGTACTTC
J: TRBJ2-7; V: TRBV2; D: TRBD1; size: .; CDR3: CASTYKYRGEQYF; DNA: TGTGCCAGCACCTACAAGTACAGGGGCGAGCAGTACTTC
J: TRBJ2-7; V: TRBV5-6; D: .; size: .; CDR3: CASSLGREPAYEQYF; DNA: TGTGCCAGCAGCTTGGGACGGGAGCCCGCCTACGAGCAGTACTTC
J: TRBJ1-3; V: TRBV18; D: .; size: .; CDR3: CASSPATASGNTIYF; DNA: TGTGCCAGCTCACCGGCTACCGCCTCTGGAAACACCATATATTTT